This T cell receptor (beta chain) was captured in a study of beta chain features in type 1 diabetes. Looked up from germline, CDR1 is SQVTM and CDR2 is ANQGSEA. CDR3 length: 10 residues. V was trimmed by 5 bases and J by 11 bases, leaving 12 bases between them. All of the isolated RNA was reverse transcribed, so expressed TCRB transcripts were sequenced. Repertoires were generated with immunoSEQ multiplex PCR, while TCRdb's copy carries only in-frame clones and drops some. This table has nearly 700,000 clones, around an eighth appearing once. Regarding the study as a whole: Among all four CD4+ subsets, Type 1 diabetes patients had TCRB CDR3s that were moderately but significantly shorter.

About this clone: The antigen remains unidentified.

This TCR was recovered from a young man with type 1 diabetes. The chain carries TRBV29-1 and TRBJ1-1; D call uncertain. Sequencing was performed on naive CD4+ T cells from blood. In DNA, the CDR3 is TGCAGCGTTACTCTACATGCGGCTTTCTTT. Its translation: CSVTLHAAFF.